A selection of T cell receptor beta chains follows, all from one sample in a study of beta chain features in type 1 diabetes. Sequencing used immunoSEQ multiplex PCR; TCRdb keeps in-frame clones, though not all of them. The sample records just under 150,000 clones, 10% to 15% being singletons. Sample: central memory CD4+ T cells from blood. The receptors derive from a man between 18 and 29 years old with type 1 diabetes. The CDR3 runs from the conserved cysteine through the conserved F or W. Fields, in order: clone size, J gene, V gene, D gene, CDR3 DNA, CDR3 protein. D genes are given only for firm matches. Clone size, where shown, is once, few, many, or a class for clones that have expanded.

>few|TRBJ2-3|TRBV29-1|TRBD2
TGCAGCGTTGAGGGCAGCGGGGGCACAGATACGCAGTATTTT
CSVEGSGGTDTQYF
>-|TRBJ1-1|TRBV11-2|-
TGTGCCAGCAGCTTAGGGCACCAGAACACTGAAGCTTTCTTT
CASSLGHQNTEAFF
>-|TRBJ1-1|TRBV5-4|TRBD1
TGTGCCAGCAGCCTGATACAGGGGGCTGAAGCTTTCTTT
CASSLIQGAEAFF
>-|TRBJ2-1|TRBV7-2|-
TGTGCCAGCAGCTTAGAGGCAGCCGGGATACGTGAGCAGTTCTTC
CASSLEAAGIREQFF
>few|TRBJ1-1|TRBV7-6|-
TGTGCCAGCAGCTTAGGACAGATTTATGAAGCTTTCTTT
CASSLGQIYEAFF
>few|TRBJ1-2|TRBV5-4|TRBD1
TGTGCCAGCAGCTCCCGACAGGGTTCGGGCTATGGCTACACCTTC
CASSSRQGSGYGYTF
>few|TRBJ2-4|TRBV11-2|-
TGTGCCAGCGCCTTATCGGATCCGCGTAACATTCAGTACTTC
CASALSDPRNIQYF
>-|TRBJ1-2|TRBV9|-
TGTGCCAGCAGCGCCCAGTCCGAGTATGGCTACACCTTC
CASSAQSEYGYTF
>many|TRBJ2-1|TRBV10-3|-
TGTGCCATCAGTGAGGGGATCGACAATGAGCAGTTCTTC
CAISEGIDNEQFF
>few|TRBJ2-1|TRBV6-1|-
TGTGCCCTGACGTTAATACGGGGAAATGAGCAGTTCTTC
CALTLIRGNEQFF
>few|TRBJ2-7|TRBV28|-
TGTGCCAGCAGTTTAGTCACAGGGTTGAGCACCTACGAGCAGTACTTC
CASSLVTGLSTYEQYF
>many|TRBJ2-3|TRBV9|-
TGTGCCAGCAGCCCCCGACAGGATACAGATACGCAGTATTTT
CASSPRQDTDTQYF
>few|TRBJ2-1|TRBV7-3|-
TGTGCCAGCAGCCTGGACAATGAGCAGTTCTTC
CASSLDNEQFF
>few|TRBJ2-3|TRBV4-2|-
TGTGCCAGCAGCCAAGCTGGTGAACGGTGGCAGTATTTT
CASSQAGERWQYF
>few|TRBJ1-1|TRBV29-1|-
TGCAGCGCGGGAGCGGCCTGGATGAACACTGAAGCTTTCTTT
CSAGAAWMNTEAFF
>few|TRBJ2-5|TRBV28|-
TGTGCCAGCAGTTTAATCCCGCAGCAAGAGACCCAGTACTTC
CASSLIPQQETQYF
>-|TRBJ1-1|TRBV7-2|TRBD1
TGTGCCAGCAGCCCCCAGGGGGGCACTCTTGAAGCTTTCTTT
CASSPQGGTLEAFF